This T cell receptor beta chain was retrieved from a study of blood T cell repertoires in COVID-19. As for the study in general: Sites in the United States, Italy and Spain provided acute and convalescent COVID-19 samples. PBMCs, B-cell-depleted T cells, or T cells provided the cDNA or gDNA that made up the material.

The authors' processing: Estimation of nucleated cell counts relied on the amplification of reference gene primers. Sequencing was performed with immunoSEQ multiplex PCR; in TCRdb, only in-frame clones are kept and a portion is missing. V and J calls and clone size are as listed in that table; D and trimming were resolved from the DNA. Of approximately 300,000 clones in the sample, 70% to 90% were seen once. V was clipped by 1 base and J by 10 bases, with 11 bases between them. There are 14 residues in the CDR3. Per germline, CDR1 SGHTA and CDR2 FQGNSA. The receptor's source is a man aged 18-30 years who had recovered from COVID-19. Sequencing used peripheral blood. The rearrangement uses TRBV7-2 and TRBJ1-6; weak D call: TRBD1 (5 bases). The CDR3 DNA sequence: TGTGCCAGCAGCTTAGGCCGGGGGGAGTCACCCCTCCACTTT. Translated, it gives CASSLGRGESPLHF. The full variable domain, completed using reference TRBV7-2 and TRBJ1-6, is GAGVSQSPSNKVTEKGKDVELRCDPISGHTALYWYRQSLGQGLEFLIYFQGNSAPDKSGLPSDRFSAERTGGSVSTLTIQRTQQEDSAVYLCASSLGRGESPLHFGNGTRLTVT.